These T cell receptor beta chains were read from a single sample in a study of siplizumab effects on memory and regulatory T cells. Profiling relied on immunoSEQ multiplex PCR, and the TCRdb table lists in-frame clones only, not all of them. The sample has approximately 92,000 clones; over 90% are singletons. Sequencing was done on a sample of non-Treg CD4+ T cells sorted from blood. Receptors originate from a human donor in good health. Both conserved end residues are part of each CDR3. A D gene is named only where the DNA matches it firmly. Rows give clone size only sometimes, using once, few, many, or a class for an expanded clone.

J gene: TRBJ2-7; V gene: TRBV28; clone size: NA; D gene: NA; CDR3 protein: CASSLSPSYEQYF; CDR3 DNA: TGTGCCAGCAGTTTGTCGCCCTCCTACGAGCAGTACTTC
J gene: TRBJ2-7; V gene: TRBV18; clone size: NA; D gene: NA; CDR3 protein: CASSQRQVPVGEQYF; CDR3 DNA: TGTGCCAGCTCACAAAGACAGGTCCCCGTTGGGGAGCAGTACTTC
J gene: TRBJ2-2; V gene: TRBV7-9; clone size: NA; D gene: NA; CDR3 protein: CASSRRGGAGELFF; CDR3 DNA: TGTGCCAGCAGCCGCCGCGGAGGGGCCGGGGAGCTGTTTTTT
J gene: TRBJ1-5; V gene: TRBV11-1; clone size: NA; D gene: NA; CDR3 protein: CASSPQGSNQPQHF; CDR3 DNA: TGTGCCAGCAGCCCCCAGGGGAGCAATCAGCCCCAGCATTTT
J gene: TRBJ2-7; V gene: TRBV7-2; clone size: NA; D gene: TRBD2; CDR3 protein: CASSFYLLATWTLIYEQYF; CDR3 DNA: TGTGCCAGCAGCTTCTATTTACTAGCGACCTGGACTCTTATCTACGAGCAGTACTTC
J gene: TRBJ2-2; V gene: TRBV19; clone size: once; D gene: TRBD2; CDR3 protein: CASFDSGRGTGELFF; CDR3 DNA: TGTGCCAGTTTTGATAGCGGGAGGGGCACCGGGGAGCTGTTTTTT
J gene: TRBJ2-7; V gene: TRBV18; clone size: NA; D gene: NA; CDR3 protein: CASSPYIGSRGFSYEQYF; CDR3 DNA: TGTGCCAGCTCACCTTATATAGGATCACGGGGGTTCTCCTACGAGCAGTACTTC
J gene: TRBJ1-5; V gene: TRBV10-2; clone size: once; D gene: NA; CDR3 protein: CASCQTVNQPQHF; CDR3 DNA: TGCGCCAGCTGTCAGACTGTGAATCAGCCCCAGCATTTT
J gene: TRBJ2-7; V gene: TRBV15; clone size: NA; D gene: NA; CDR3 protein: CATSRVRAGGYEQYF; CDR3 DNA: TGTGCCACCAGCAGAGTGAGGGCCGGGGGATACGAGCAGTACTTC
J gene: TRBJ2-1; V gene: TRBV11-3; clone size: NA; D gene: NA; CDR3 protein: CASSLGGTEYNEQFF; CDR3 DNA: TGTGCCAGCAGCTTAGGAGGGACTGAGTACAATGAGCAGTTCTTC
J gene: TRBJ2-1; V gene: TRBV12-5; clone size: NA; D gene: NA; CDR3 protein: CASGLGTVYNEQFF; CDR3 DNA: TGTGCTAGTGGTTTGGGTACAGTTTACAATGAGCAGTTCTTC
J gene: TRBJ2-5; V gene: TRBV27; clone size: NA; D gene: TRBD2; CDR3 protein: CASRKRTSGLGETQYF; CDR3 DNA: TGTGCCAGCAGAAAAAGGACTAGCGGGTTGGGGGAGACCCAGTACTTC
J gene: TRBJ2-5; V gene: TRBV18; clone size: NA; D gene: NA; CDR3 protein: CASSPPPRRLTAGTQETQYF; CDR3 DNA: TGTGCCAGCTCACCACCCCCTCGTCGGTTGACAGCCGGGACTCAAGAGACCCAGTACTTC
J gene: TRBJ1-1; V gene: TRBV6-1; clone size: NA; D gene: NA; CDR3 protein: CASSGQVGSLFNTEAFF; CDR3 DNA: TGTGCCAGCAGTGGCCAGGTGGGTTCGCTTTTCAACACTGAAGCTTTCTTT
J gene: TRBJ1-5; V gene: TRBV7-9; clone size: NA; D gene: NA; CDR3 protein: CASSLQGDQPQHF; CDR3 DNA: TGTGCCAGCAGCTTGCAGGGAGATCAGCCCCAGCATTTT
J gene: TRBJ2-2; V gene: TRBV19; clone size: few; D gene: NA; CDR3 protein: CASSRDWGTGELFF; CDR3 DNA: TGTGCCAGTAGTAGGGACTGGGGCACCGGGGAGCTGTTTTTT
J gene: TRBJ2-7; V gene: TRBV10-1; clone size: NA; D gene: NA; CDR3 protein: CASSVSRAEGEQYF; CDR3 DNA: TGCGCCAGCAGTGTTAGCAGGGCCGAAGGCGAGCAGTACTTC
J gene: TRBJ2-4; V gene: TRBV4-1; clone size: NA; D gene: NA; CDR3 protein: CASSQPSHNVLAKNIQYF; CDR3 DNA: TGCGCCAGCAGCCAGCCCTCTCACAACGTGCTAGCCAAAAACATTCAGTACTTC
J gene: TRBJ2-1; V gene: TRBV7-3; clone size: NA; D gene: TRBD2; CDR3 protein: CASSPGGSNEQFF; CDR3 DNA: TGTGCCAGCAGCCCGGGGGGGAGCAATGAGCAGTTCTTC
J gene: TRBJ1-5; V gene: TRBV7-9; clone size: few; D gene: TRBD1; CDR3 protein: CASSLGQGQEGNQPQHF; CDR3 DNA: TGTGCCAGCAGCTTAGGCCAGGGACAGGAGGGCAATCAGCCCCAGCATTTT
J gene: TRBJ2-7; V gene: TRBV5-1; clone size: NA; D gene: NA; CDR3 protein: CASSLVRDTGYEQYF; CDR3 DNA: TGCGCCAGCAGCTTGGTTCGGGACACTGGCTACGAGCAGTACTTC
J gene: TRBJ1-2; V gene: TRBV7-6; clone size: NA; D gene: NA; CDR3 protein: CASSLSSTGGSYTF; CDR3 DNA: TGTGCCAGCAGCTTAAGTTCCACAGGAGGAAGCTACACCTTC
J gene: TRBJ1-2; V gene: TRBV19; clone size: few; D gene: NA; CDR3 protein: CASSYRTSHGYTF; CDR3 DNA: TGTGCCAGTAGTTATCGGACATCTCATGGCTACACCTTC
J gene: TRBJ1-2; V gene: TRBV28; clone size: NA; D gene: TRBD1; CDR3 protein: CASSSIDREHGYTF; CDR3 DNA: TGTGCCAGCAGTTCTATCGACAGGGAGCATGGCTACACCTTC
J gene: TRBJ1-3; V gene: TRBV29-1; clone size: once; D gene: NA; CDR3 protein: CSVAARGRGSGNTIYF; CDR3 DNA: TGCAGCGTTGCGGCACGGGGAAGGGGCTCTGGAAACACCATATATTTT
J gene: TRBJ2-1; V gene: TRBV6-5; clone size: NA; D gene: NA; CDR3 protein: CASSPPGREQFF; CDR3 DNA: TGTGCCAGCAGCCCTCCAGGGCGGGAGCAGTTCTTC
J gene: TRBJ1-6; V gene: TRBV2; clone size: NA; D gene: TRBD1; CDR3 protein: CASSPGQGSTNSPLHF; CDR3 DNA: TGTGCCAGCAGTCCGGGACAGGGGTCGACTAATTCACCCCTCCACTTT
J gene: TRBJ2-7; V gene: TRBV30; clone size: once; D gene: TRBD2; CDR3 protein: CAWSVRQAGVYEQYF; CDR3 DNA: TGTGCCTGGAGTGTAAGGCAGGCGGGAGTGTACGAGCAGTACTTC
J gene: TRBJ2-4; V gene: TRBV19; clone size: NA; D gene: NA; CDR3 protein: CASGEQVMSYKNIQYF; CDR3 DNA: TGTGCCAGTGGCGAACAGGTGATGAGTTACAAAAACATTCAGTACTTC
J gene: TRBJ2-7; V gene: TRBV7-2; clone size: NA; D gene: TRBD1; CDR3 protein: CASSSVDRASYEQYF; CDR3 DNA: TGTGCCAGCAGCTCCGTGGACAGGGCCTCCTACGAGCAGTACTTC
J gene: TRBJ2-7; V gene: TRBV6-1; clone size: once; D gene: TRBD2; CDR3 protein: CASSEARLAGPSYEQYF; CDR3 DNA: TGTGCCAGCAGTGAAGCACGGTTAGCGGGCCCTTCCTACGAGCAGTACTTC
J gene: TRBJ1-1; V gene: TRBV11-3; clone size: NA; D gene: TRBD1; CDR3 protein: CASSLEQGAKAFF; CDR3 DNA: TGTGCCAGCAGCTTAGAACAGGGGGCAAAAGCTTTCTTT
J gene: TRBJ2-7; V gene: TRBV4-1; clone size: NA; D gene: NA; CDR3 protein: CASSQVPYEQYF; CDR3 DNA: TGCGCCAGCAGCCAAGTCCCCTACGAGCAGTACTTC
J gene: TRBJ1-1; V gene: TRBV5-1; clone size: once; D gene: NA; CDR3 protein: CASSLPGNTEAFF; CDR3 DNA: TGCGCCAGCAGCTTGCCCGGGAACACTGAAGCTTTCTTT
J gene: TRBJ1-2; V gene: TRBV10-3; clone size: NA; D gene: NA; CDR3 protein: CASSEFIGPQNGYTF; CDR3 DNA: TGTGCCAGCAGTGAATTCATAGGACCCCAAAATGGCTACACCTTC
J gene: TRBJ2-6; V gene: TRBV10-1; clone size: NA; D gene: TRBD1; CDR3 protein: CASSSQGASGANVLTF; CDR3 DNA: TGCGCCAGCAGTTCACAGGGGGCCTCTGGGGCCAACGTCCTGACTTTC
J gene: TRBJ2-7; V gene: TRBV6-1; clone size: NA; D gene: NA; CDR3 protein: CASSPQLEQYF; CDR3 DNA: TGTGCCAGCAGTCCCCAATTGGAGCAGTACTTC
J gene: TRBJ2-1; V gene: TRBV10-3; clone size: NA; D gene: NA; CDR3 protein: CAISGPRVAALYNEQFF; CDR3 DNA: TGTGCCATCAGTGGACCCAGGGTAGCGGCACTTTACAATGAGCAGTTCTTC
J gene: TRBJ2-1; V gene: TRBV7-3; clone size: NA; D gene: NA; CDR3 protein: CASSLSGGEQFF; CDR3 DNA: TGTGCCAGCAGCTTGTCAGGCGGTGAGCAGTTCTTC
J gene: TRBJ2-1; V gene: TRBV6-5; clone size: NA; D gene: TRBD2; CDR3 protein: CASRAGLAGSEQFF; CDR3 DNA: TGTGCCAGCAGGGCGGGGCTAGCGGGAAGCGAGCAGTTCTTC
J gene: TRBJ2-7; V gene: TRBV4-2; clone size: NA; D gene: TRBD2; CDR3 protein: CASSQVGLAGGPSSYEQYF; CDR3 DNA: TGTGCCAGCAGCCAAGTGGGACTAGCGGGAGGGCCGAGCTCCTACGAGCAGTACTTC
J gene: TRBJ1-1; V gene: TRBV2; clone size: once; D gene: NA; CDR3 protein: CASRPHEAPNTEAFF; CDR3 DNA: TGTGCCAGCAGACCGCACGAGGCCCCGAACACTGAAGCTTTCTTT
J gene: TRBJ2-7; V gene: TRBV11-2; clone size: NA; D gene: NA; CDR3 protein: CASSLGRRTQIGYEQYF; CDR3 DNA: TGTGCCAGCAGCTTAGGTCGCAGGACCCAAATCGGCTACGAGCAGTACTTC
J gene: TRBJ1-1; V gene: TRBV2; clone size: NA; D gene: NA; CDR3 protein: CASKFSDLNTEAFF; CDR3 DNA: TGTGCCAGCAAGTTCAGCGACTTGAACACTGAAGCTTTCTTT
J gene: TRBJ2-1; V gene: TRBV30; clone size: NA; D gene: NA; CDR3 protein: CAWGGYNEQFF; CDR3 DNA: TGTGCCTGGGGAGGCTACAATGAGCAGTTCTTC
J gene: TRBJ1-2; V gene: TRBV28; clone size: NA; D gene: NA; CDR3 protein: CASSLGMDYGYTF; CDR3 DNA: TGTGCCAGCAGTTTAGGAATGGACTATGGCTACACCTTC
J gene: TRBJ1-4; V gene: TRBV29-1; clone size: NA; D gene: NA; CDR3 protein: CSVELDEKLFF; CDR3 DNA: TGCAGCGTTGAATTGGATGAAAAACTGTTTTTT
J gene: TRBJ2-3; V gene: TRBV28; clone size: NA; D gene: TRBD2; CDR3 protein: CASSLSGGGSYTDTQYF; CDR3 DNA: TGTGCCAGCAGTTTATCTGGCGGGGGTTCGTACACAGATACGCAGTATTTT
J gene: TRBJ2-3; V gene: TRBV6-6; clone size: once; D gene: NA; CDR3 protein: CASKNPPSSADTQYF; CDR3 DNA: TGTGCCAGCAAAAATCCACCATCGAGCGCAGATACGCAGTATTTT
J gene: TRBJ1-5; V gene: TRBV15; clone size: few; D gene: NA; CDR3 protein: CATSRFRDSNQPQHF; CDR3 DNA: TGTGCCACCAGCAGATTTAGGGACTCCAATCAGCCCCAGCATTTT
J gene: TRBJ2-5; V gene: TRBV5-4; clone size: NA; D gene: NA; CDR3 protein: CASSQDWGETQYF; CDR3 DNA: TGTGCCAGCAGTCAGGACTGGGGAGAGACCCAGTACTTC
J gene: TRBJ2-5; V gene: TRBV28; clone size: NA; D gene: NA; CDR3 protein: CASSLHRPQGGETQYF; CDR3 DNA: TGTGCCAGCAGTCTTCACCGACCCCAGGGGGGCGAGACCCAGTACTTC
J gene: TRBJ2-7; V gene: TRBV28; clone size: NA; D gene: TRBD1; CDR3 protein: CASFDRGKEQYF; CDR3 DNA: TGTGCCAGCTTTGACAGGGGGAAAGAGCAGTACTTC
J gene: TRBJ2-3; V gene: TRBV6-1; clone size: NA; D gene: NA; CDR3 protein: CASSVDIGTGTDTQYF; CDR3 DNA: TGTGCCAGCAGTGTGGATATCGGGACGGGCACAGATACGCAGTATTTT
J gene: TRBJ2-5; V gene: TRBV29-1; clone size: once; D gene: NA; CDR3 protein: CSARGPGQETQYF; CDR3 DNA: TGCAGCGCGCGGGGCCCCGGGCAAGAGACCCAGTACTTC